In its sample, the clone carrying this TCR beta chain was seen a few times. The data stem from a study of blood T cell repertoires in COVID-19. Study in general: Acute and convalescent COVID-19 samples came from the United States, Italy and Spain. Sources were T cells, B-cell-depleted T cells, or PBMCs; the material itself was cDNA or gDNA.

CDR1 SNHLY and CDR2 FYNNEI come from the germline V gene. V shed 3 bases, J shed 7 bases, and the junction held 2 bases outside the gene matches. This CDR3 has 14 residues. As originally analysed: Counts of nucleated cells, estimated from reference gene primer amplification, were obtained. The table came from immunoSEQ multiplex PCR; TCRdb's copy has only in-frame clones and leaves some out. The V and J calls and clone size were taken over from that table, and D and trimming were inferred from the DNA. In the table there are about 190,000 clones, roughly 78% of which are singletons. The receptor was isolated from a woman older than 75 with active or convalescent COVID-19. The chain has TRBV2 and TRBJ1-4; TRBD1 aligns across 10 bases. Material: peripheral blood. CDR3 DNA sequence: TGTGCCAGCAGTGAGGGGACAGGGGTTGAAAAACTGTTTTTT. Its protein product is CASSEGTGVEKLFF.